A selection of T cell receptor beta chains follows, all from one sample in a study of human T cells and chemical hapten exposure. TCRdb re-called the RACE reads with MiXCR, one entry per CDR3 protein. The sample lists roughly 100,000 distinct CDR3 sequences; 30% to 35% were seen once. Specimen: whole blood, collected in connection with sensitization to the hapten diphenylcyclopropenone (DPC). Receptors were obtained from a man aged 35-49 years with alopecia areata. Some clones in this sample may be carry-over from other donors' samples. The CDR3 runs from the conserved cysteine through the conserved F or W. Fields, in order: clone size, D gene, V gene, J gene, CDR3 DNA, CDR3 protein. A D gene is named only where the DNA matches it firmly. A row's size may be missing; if present it is once, few, many or a size class.

>-|-|TRBV4-1|TRBJ2-7
TGCGCCAGCAGCCAGCCGCTACAGGGCAGCTCCTACGAGCAGTACTTC
CASSQPLQGSSYEQYF
>few|-|TRBV20-1|TRBJ2-3
TGCAGTGCTACCCGCACGTTACAAAGCACAGATACGCAGTATTTT
CSATRTLQSTDTQYF
>-|-|TRBV21-1|TRBJ2-3
TGTGCCAGCAGCGTCAGGGGGCTTTCTCTTGGGCAGTATTTT
CASSVRGLSLGQYF
>-|-|TRBV28|TRBJ1-1
TGTGCCAGCAGTTCTAATCGGTTGACAGATACTACCTTT
CASSSNRLTDTTF
>-|-|TRBV3-1|TRBJ2-1
TGTGCCAGCAGCCAAGACCACCGGGGGAATGAGCAGTTCTTC
CASSQDHRGNEQFF
>-|-|TRBV12-3/TRBV12-4|TRBJ2-7
TGTGCCAGCAGTGCCGCCTATCAGGGTTTCGAGCAGTACTTC
CASSAAYQGFEQYF
>few|-|TRBV7-9|TRBJ2-6
TGTGCCAGCAGCTCATCTGGGGCCAACGTCCTGACTTTC
CASSSSGANVLTF
>few|-|TRBV7-8|TRBJ2-5
TGTGCCAGCAGCTTAGGGGACCAAGAGACCCAGTACTTC
CASSLGDQETQYF
>few|TRBD2|TRBV29-1|TRBJ2-1
TGCAGCGTTGTTTCGTCGGGAGGGCCCTACAATGAGCAGTTCTTC
CSVVSSGGPYNEQFF
>few|-|TRBV28|TRBJ1-4
TGTGCCAGCAGGGAATCCTTAGCTAATGAAAAACTGTTTTTT
CASRESLANEKLFF
>-|TRBD2|TRBV6-2/TRBV6-3|TRBJ2-7
TGTGCCAGCAGTTATCTAAGCGGGACTACGGGCGAGCAGTACTTC
CASSYLSGTTGEQYF
>-|-|TRBV9|TRBJ1-1
TGTGCCAGCAGCGTAGTTGATAACACTGAAGCTTTCTTT
CASSVVDNTEAFF
>few|-|TRBV28|TRBJ2-1
TGTGCCAGCAGTCATCCCCGGAGGGTGTACAATGAGCAGTTCTTC
CASSHPRRVYNEQFF
>-|-|TRBV20-1|TRBJ2-1
TGCAGTGCTAGTATGAACAGGATCCGGTACAATGAGCAGTTCTTC
CSASMNRIRYNEQFF
>few|TRBD2|TRBV4-1|TRBJ2-1
TGCGCCAGCAGGCCCCTAGCGGGACGAGATGAGCAGTTCTTC
CASRPLAGRDEQFF
>-|-|TRBV25-1|TRBJ2-2
TGTGCCAGCAGATCGGTAAACACCGGGGAGCTGTTTTTT
CASRSVNTGELFF
>-|TRBD2|TRBV19|TRBJ2-3
TGTGCCAGTCGACTAGCGGGAGGTATCACAGATACGCAGTATTTT
CASRLAGGITDTQYF
>-|TRBD1|TRBV29-1|TRBJ2-2
TGCAGCGTTGAAGACAAGGGGGCGGGCACCGGGGAGCTGTTTTTT
CSVEDKGAGTGELFF
>-|-|TRBV20-1|TRBJ2-7
TGCAGTGCTAGAGACAGGGAGAAGTACTACGAGCAGTACTTC
CSARDREKYYEQYF
>many|-|TRBV7-2|TRBJ1-1
TGTGCCAGCAGCTCTTACAGGGTAGGAACTGAAGCTTTCTTT
CASSSYRVGTEAFF
>many|-|TRBV5-1|TRBJ2-3
TGCGCCAGCAGCCCCGATGGACTGCTTCGGGGCACAGATACGCAGTATTTT
CASSPDGLLRGTDTQYF
>-|TRBD1|TRBV4-3|TRBJ2-5
TGCGCCAGCAGCCAAGTGACAGGGGGCCTGGAGACCCAGTACTTC
CASSQVTGGLETQYF
>few|-|TRBV25-1|TRBJ2-7
TGTGCCAGCAGTGAAGGGGTAAGAGACGAGCAGTACTTC
CASSEGVRDEQYF
>-|-|TRBV20-1|TRBJ2-5
TGCAGTGCTAACATCCCCCGGGGAGGTCAAGAGACCCAGTACTTC
CSANIPRGGQETQYF
>-|-|TRBV28|TRBJ2-7
TGTGCCAGCAGTTTACCCACAGGCGAGCAGTACTTC
CASSLPTGEQYF
>-|TRBD1|TRBV6-5|TRBJ2-7
TGTGCCAGCAGTTACTCCCGGACAGGGCAGCGCGAGCAGTACTTC
CASSYSRTGQREQYF
>few|-|TRBV7-9|TRBJ2-7
TGTGCCAGCAGCTTAGCCGGGACGGAAATCGGGCAGTACTTC
CASSLAGTEIGQYF
>many|TRBD2|TRBV20-1|TRBJ2-3
TGCAGTGCTGGTACACCGGGACTAGCGGGAGGCCTTCGCACAGATACGCAGTATTTT
CSAGTPGLAGGLRTDTQYF
>-|-|TRBV25-1|TRBJ1-1
TGTGCCAGCAGTGCCTTGAAGGAAGAAGCTTTCTTT
CASSALKEEAFF
>-|-|TRBV15|TRBJ1-3
TGTGCCACCAGCAGAGATCCAGGGGCAGGAAACACCATATATTTT
CATSRDPGAGNTIYF
>few|-|TRBV7-8|TRBJ1-5
TGTGCCAGCAGCCCGAGTCGACAGGTCCTGAGCAATCAGCCCCAGCATTTT
CASSPSRQVLSNQPQHF
>-|-|TRBV30|TRBJ2-6
TGTGCCACCCCAAATACGGAATCTGGGGCCAACGTCCTGACTTTC
CATPNTESGANVLTF
>many|-|TRBV25-1|TRBJ2-5
TGTGCCAGCAGTGAAGGCGAGACCCAGTACTTC
CASSEGETQYF
>few|TRBD2|TRBV6-5|TRBJ2-3
TGTGCCAGCAGTTACTCGTCGCGGGAGAGTTGGTCAGATACGCAGTATTTT
CASSYSSRESWSDTQYF
>-|-|TRBV28|TRBJ2-3
TGTGCCAGCAGTTTACCCAGCACAGATACGCAGTATTTT
CASSLPSTDTQYF
>-|TRBD1|TRBV7-7|TRBJ2-5
TGTGCTAGCACCACGGACAGGAGTCAGACCCAGTACTTC
CASTTDRSQTQYF
>-|TRBD1|TRBV6-6|TRBJ1-6
TGTGCCAGCAGCTCGTTAGGGACAGCTAATTCACCCCTCCACTTT
CASSSLGTANSPLHF
>-|TRBD1|TRBV7-2|TRBJ2-6
TGTGCCAGCAGCCACAGGGGTCCCCCCTCTGGGGCCAACGTCCTGACTTTC
CASSHRGPPSGANVLTF
>few|TRBD1|TRBV5-1|TRBJ2-7
TGCGCCAGCAGCTTCGGACAGGGGGCACTCGAGCAGTACTTC
CASSFGQGALEQYF
>-|TRBD1|TRBV23-1|TRBJ1-1
TGCGCCAGCAGTCCGAGGGGGCGAAGGAACACTGAAGCTTTCTTT
CASSPRGRRNTEAFF
>-|-|TRBV29-1|TRBJ1-1
TGCAGCGCTGGGGTACGGATGAACACTGAAGCTTTCTTT
CSAGVRMNTEAFF
>-|-|TRBV29-1|TRBJ1-2
TGCAGCGTTGAGGGGACGGTCGAAGGGAGCTATGGCTACACCTTC
CSVEGTVEGSYGYTF
>-|TRBD1|TRBV29-1|TRBJ1-4
TGCAGCGTTTGTAGGGTGACAGGGACTAATGAAAAACTGTTTTTT
CSVCRVTGTNEKLFF
>few|-|TRBV27|TRBJ2-6
TGTGCCAGCAGTTTATCCCCAGGGTCGGCTGGGGCCAACGTCCTGACTTTC
CASSLSPGSAGANVLTF
>-|-|TRBV28|TRBJ2-5
TGTGCCAGCAACAGAGGGCTATTCGGGACCCAGTACTTC
CASNRGLFGTQYF
>-|-|TRBV9|TRBJ1-1
TGTGCCAGCAGCCAGACTGGGAACACTGAAGCTTTCTTT
CASSQTGNTEAFF
>-|-|TRBV7-8|TRBJ2-5
TGTGCCAGCAGCCCACAGGGTCCAGAGACCCAGTACTTC
CASSPQGPETQYF
>-|TRBD2|TRBV6-6|TRBJ2-3
TGTGCCAGCAGTTACTCGATACGGGGAGGGGATACGCAGTATTTT
CASSYSIRGGDTQYF
>-|-|TRBV27|TRBJ1-1
TGTGCCAGCAGGACGATTGGAAGCACTGAAGCTTTCTTT
CASRTIGSTEAFF
>few|TRBD1|TRBV12-3/TRBV12-4|TRBJ1-2
TGTGCCAGCAGTCCCCAGGGGGTTGGAGATGGCTACACCTTC
CASSPQGVGDGYTF